Listed here are 19 T cell receptor beta chains from one sample, sequenced in a study of CD8 T cells in Susac syndrome (dated by TCRdb to between 2017 and 2020). The library was built by means of the immunoSEQ multiplex PCR assay. RNA was extracted with the RNeasy kit and about 0.5 to 1 ug was reverse transcribed using random hexamers. TCRdb cleaned the public reads at Q25 with fastp, built clones with MiXCR and kept in-frame beta chains. Each CDR3 protein appears once, grouped with its most common genes and DNA. Present in this sample are fewer than 140,000 distinct CDR3 sequences, roughly 94% of which were seen just once. About 0.41% of the sample is held by the ten biggest clonotypes. The sequenced sample was CD8+ T cells from PBMCs. Every receptor here comes from a human donor with Susac syndrome.

The V call is TRBV29-1, the J call TRBJ2-7; TRBD1 matches 8 bases. With V trimmed by 7 bases and J by 3 bases, 8 bases remained unmatched. The CDR3 extends over 13 amino acids. Per germline, CDR1 SQVTM and CDR2 ANQGSEA. For the CDR3, the DNA is TGCAGCGCCGGAGGCGGACAGGGCTACGAGCAGTACTTC. Its translation: CSAGGGQGYEQYF.

The chain has TRBV12-3 or TRBV12-4 and TRBJ1-5; no firm D call. The CDR3 extends over 15 amino acids. Between the trimmed V and J ends, which lost 2 bases and 2 bases, there was a span of 10 bases. The DNA of the CDR3 is TGTGCCAGCAGTTTAAGGACGGGCGGCAATCAGCCCCAGCATTTT. Its protein is CASSLRTGGNQPQHF.

The rearrangement joins TRBV5-6 to TRBJ2-1; TRBD1 or TRBD2 may be the D gene (5 bases each). The CDR3 sequence is 12 residues long. In germline, CDR1 is SGHDT, CDR2 YYEEEE. Trimming removed 4 bases at V and 9 bases at J, with 11 bases between. The CDR3 DNA follows: TGTGCCAGCAGCGTGTCAGGGAGTGAGCAGTTCTTC. Its protein product is CASSVSGSEQFF.

The V and J genes are TRBV13 and TRBJ2-4; a possible D gene is TRBD1 (6 bases). The CDR3 extends over 14 amino acids. Per the germline V gene, CDR1 is PRHDT and CDR2 is FYEKMQ (reference sequence). V was clipped by 3 bases and J by 1 base, with 7 bases between them. The CDR3, as DNA: TGTGCCAGCAGCTTTACAGGGGCCAAAAACATTCAGTACTTC. Protein product: CASSFTGAKNIQYF.

This clonotype is a singleton in its sample. The rearrangement links TRBV20-1 to TRBJ2-7, with unresolved D. CDR1 and CDR2 (germline): DFQATT, SNEGSKA (reference sequence). The CDR3 has 15 amino acids. V lost 5 bases to trimming and J lost 5 bases, with 22 bases between them. CDR3 protein: CSASNRQTIPNEQYF. CDR3 nucleotide sequence: TGCAGTGCTTCGAACCGACAAACCATTCCCAACGAGCAGTACTTC.

This rearrangement joins TRBV3-1 to TRBJ2-5, with 7 bases matching TRBD2. The germline gives CDR1 LGHDT, CDR2 YNNKEL (reference sequence). The CDR3 is 11 amino acids. V shed 3 bases, J shed 9 bases, and the junction held 1 base outside the gene matches. In DNA form, the CDR3 reads TGTGCCAGCAGCCATGGGAGGGCCCAGTACTTC. Translation gives CASSHGRAQYF.

The CDR3 bases are TGCGCCAGCAGCCAGGGGGGTACACTAGAGACCCAGTACTTC. Residues: CASSQGGTLETQYF. The J gene is TRBJ2-5, the V gene TRBV4-1; maybe TRBD2 (6 bases). Germline V gene data show CDR1 as MGHRA and CDR2 as YSYEKL. V lost 3 bases and J 4 bases, leaving 12 bases between the germline ends. The length of the CDR3 is 14 residues.

The chain carries TRBV9 and TRBJ2-1, with a weak D call TRBD1 (5 bases). The V end was cut by 0 bases, the J end by 5 bases, with 12 bases between. The CDR3 sequence is 15 residues long. Germline CDR1 and CDR2: SGDLS and YYNGEE. Written as DNA, the CDR3 is TGTGCCAGCAGCGTAGGGGTAGGGGCCCACAATGAGCAGTTCTTC. Encoded protein: CASSVGVGAHNEQFF.

The chain couples TRBV12-3 or TRBV12-4 to TRBJ2-5; a possible D gene is TRBD2 (7 bases). V was pared by 2 bases and J by 4 bases, with 14 bases between. The CDR3 loop spans 15 amino acids. Written as DNA, the CDR3 is TGTGCCAGCAGTTTAAATGCGGGGGCGGGAGAGACCCAGTACTTC. It translates to CASSLNAGAGETQYF.

The chain joins TRBV4-3 to TRBJ2-5, with TRBD1 as a possible D gene (6 bases). The V end lost 1 base, the J end lost 2 bases, and 11 bases lay between the germline ends. Germline CDR1 is LGHNA and CDR2 is YSLEER. The CDR3 is made up of 15 amino acids. Here the CDR3 reads CASSQGTGHQETQYF. CDR3 in DNA: TGCGCCAGCAGCCAAGGTACGGGACATCAAGAGACCCAGTACTTC.

This chain links TRBV12-5 with TRBJ1-2; D is ambiguous. The CDR3 is 12 amino acids. Germline CDR1 is LGHNT and CDR2 is FRNRAP. Trimming removed 6 bases at V and 5 bases at J, with 10 bases between. The CDR3 bases are TGTGCTAGTGGCCTTGGAAGATATGGCTACACCTTC. Residues: CASGLGRYGYTF.

This chain connects TRBV3-1 to TRBJ2-7; 7 positions agree with TRBD2. Germline V gene lookup returns CDR1 LGHDT and CDR2 YNNKEL (reference sequence). The CDR3 contains 15 residues. V dropped 3 bases and J dropped 3; count of bases not matched to a gene: 8. The CDR3 sequence: CASSQTTAGLYEQYF. The CDR3 nucleotides read TGTGCCAGCAGCCAGACTACAGCGGGACTCTACGAGCAGTACTTC.

This clonotype was detected a few times. This chain uses TRBV9 with TRBJ1-6; D may be TRBD1 (6 bases). There are 14 residues in the CDR3. Germline V CDR1 and CDR2: SGDLS, YYNGEE. The V end lost 5 bases, the J end lost 7 bases, and 13 bases lay between the germline ends. The CDR3 region has the DNA TGTGCCAGCAGTGAGGGGGGGGTGAATTCACCCCTCCACTTT. Residues: CASSEGGVNSPLHF. The complete variable domain, with remaining parts taken from reference TRBV9 and TRBJ1-6, reads DSGVTQTPKHLITATGQRVTLRCSPRSGDLSVYWYQQSLDQGLQFLIQYYNGEERAKGNILERFSAQQFPDLHSELNLSSLELGDSALYFCASSEGGVNSPLHFGNGTRLTVT.

The rearrangement links TRBV7-2 to TRBJ1-2; D possibly corresponds to TRBD1 (5 bases). The CDR3 is 15 residues long. V lost 5 bases and J lost 4, with 17 bases in between. CDR1 and CDR2 (germline): SGHTA, FQGNSA. The chain's CDR3 is CASSRPGGAVYGYTF. In nucleotides, the CDR3 is TGTGCCAGCAGCCGTCCGGGAGGGGCGGTCTATGGCTACACCTTC.

The chain is built from TRBV12-3 or TRBV12-4 and TRBJ1-1; maybe TRBD1 (5 bases). CDR3 length equals 13 residues. V was trimmed by 10 bases and J by 5 bases, leaving 17 bases between them. The CDR3 spells CATSQGAITEAFF. The CDR3 DNA sequence: TGTGCCACCTCTCAAGGGGCCATAACTGAAGCTTTCTTT.

This sequence joins TRBV5-4 and TRBJ2-1, with 8 bases identical to TRBD1. With V trimmed by 2 bases and J by 3 bases, 4 bases remained unmatched. The CDR3 has 15 amino acids. Per germline, CDR1 SGHNT and CDR2 YYREEE (reference sequence). The chain's CDR3 is CASSFQGAGYNEQFF. CDR3 in DNA: TGTGCCAGCAGCTTCCAGGGGGCCGGCTACAATGAGCAGTTCTTC.

Only one count was recorded for this clonotype. The V call is TRBV9, the J call TRBJ1-2; D is uncertain. This CDR3 comprises 14 residues. Germline CDR1 and CDR2: SGDLS and YYNGEE. V gave up 5 bases and J gave up 3 bases, with 14 bases separating them. CDR3 residues: CASRGRPLDYGYTF. CDR3 nucleotides: TGTGCCAGCAGGGGCAGACCGTTAGACTATGGCTACACCTTC.

This sequence joins TRBV2 and TRBJ1-2, with D unresolved. V was clipped by 11 bases and J by 4 bases, with 14 bases between them. The CDR3 is 12 residues long. CDR1 and CDR2 from the germline V gene are SNHLY and FYNNEI. CDR3 region: CALQVASYGYTF. The DNA of the CDR3 is TGTGCCTTGCAGGTGGCTAGCTATGGCTACACCTTC.

This clonotype came up once. The chain links TRBV6-2 or TRBV6-3 to TRBJ2-5; maybe TRBD2 (6 bases). CDR3 length: 15 amino acids. V was clipped by 2 bases and J by 5 bases, with 15 bases between them. Germline CDR1 MNHEY, CDR2 SVGEGT. CDR3 in amino acids: CASSYHVASGETQYF. The CDR3 DNA reads TGTGCCAGCAGTTACCACGTCGCGAGCGGGGAGACCCAGTACTTC.